What follows describes a single T cell receptor beta chain. TCRdb keeps only in-frame clones here, not all; method: immunoSEQ multiplex PCR. The data show 68,000 or so clones, with about 90% seen just once and around 0.89% held by the top ten. The entry originates in a study of T cell changes during pregnancy in multiple sclerosis. The source of this sequence is a female donor with multiple sclerosis, enrolled in a pregnancy study. The source was peripheral blood, collected in the second trimester of pregnancy.

CDR3 sequence (DNA): TGCGCCAGCACCCGCGCACCGGGGGAAAAACTGTTTTTT. Translation gives CASTRAPGEKLFF. The gene calls are TRBV5-1 and TRBJ1-4, with D uncertain. Germline CDR1 and CDR2: SGHRS and YFSETQ. This CDR3 has 13 residues. The V end lost 6 bases, the J end lost 8 bases, and 14 bases lay between the germline ends.